The rows below give T cell receptor beta chains drawn from one sample of a study of blood T cell repertoires in COVID-19. Repertoires were generated with immunoSEQ multiplex PCR, while TCRdb's copy carries only in-frame clones and drops some. Here the sample spans approximately 150,000 clones, roughly 86% being singletons. Input material: peripheral blood. These receptors all stem from a man aged 70-80 years with acute or convalescent COVID-19. CDR3s include the opening cysteine and the closing phenylalanine or tryptophan. The D gene is left open where the match is weak. A row's size may be missing; if present it is once, few, many or a size class.

V gene: TRBV29-1
CDR3 length: 14
D gene: -
J gene: TRBJ1-1
clone size: -
CDR3 DNA: TGCAGCGTCATGATACAGGAGCCGAACACTGAAGCTTTCTTT
CDR3 protein: CSVMIQEPNTEAFF

V gene: TRBV3-1/TRBV3-2
CDR3 length: 12
D gene: -
J gene: TRBJ2-2
clone size: -
CDR3 DNA: TGTGCCAGCAGCCAACAGGGGCTGGAGCTGTTTTTT
CDR3 protein: CASSQQGLELFF

V gene: TRBV10-3
CDR3 length: 15
D gene: -
J gene: TRBJ1-5
clone size: -
CDR3 DNA: TGTGCCATCAGGAGAGACGGAGACAGCAATCAGCCCCAGCATTTT
CDR3 protein: CAIRRDGDSNQPQHF

V gene: TRBV5-1
CDR3 length: 15
D gene: -
J gene: TRBJ2-3
clone size: -
CDR3 DNA: TGCGCCAGCAGCTTTACGGGAGAGCCCACAGATACGCAGTATTTT
CDR3 protein: CASSFTGEPTDTQYF

V gene: TRBV5-1
CDR3 length: 16
D gene: TRBD1
J gene: TRBJ2-1
clone size: once
CDR3 DNA: TGCGCCAGCAGCGGGGACGGGACAGGGTTCCACAATGAGCAGTTCTTC
CDR3 protein: CASSGDGTGFHNEQFF

V gene: TRBV19
CDR3 length: 16
D gene: -
J gene: TRBJ1-1
clone size: -
CDR3 DNA: TGTGCCAGTAGTATAGATAGCCGGGACTGGAACACTGAAGCTTTCTTT
CDR3 protein: CASSIDSRDWNTEAFF

V gene: TRBV30
CDR3 length: 14
D gene: -
J gene: TRBJ1-3
clone size: once
CDR3 DNA: TGTGCCTGGAGGGGGGCAGGGGCTGGAAACACCATATATTTT
CDR3 protein: CAWRGAGAGNTIYF

V gene: TRBV11-3
CDR3 length: 16
D gene: TRBD1
J gene: TRBJ2-2
clone size: -
CDR3 DNA: TGTGCCAGCAGCTTCGCCGGGACAGGGGGCACCGGGGAGCTGTTTTTT
CDR3 protein: CASSFAGTGGTGELFF

V gene: TRBV4-2
CDR3 length: 16
D gene: -
J gene: TRBJ1-2
clone size: -
CDR3 DNA: TGTGCCAGCAGCCAAGATCAGGGCAACGGGCATCGGGGCTACACCTTC
CDR3 protein: CASSQDQGNGHRGYTF

V gene: TRBV7-2
CDR3 length: 16
D gene: -
J gene: TRBJ2-2
clone size: -
CDR3 DNA: TGTGCCAGCAGCTTGTTCTCAGGGTTCAGCACCGGGGAGCTGTTTTTT
CDR3 protein: CASSLFSGFSTGELFF

V gene: TRBV11-3
CDR3 length: 16
D gene: TRBD2
J gene: TRBJ2-5
clone size: -
CDR3 DNA: TGTGCCAGCAGCTTAGGAACAGCGGGGGGCCAAGAGACCCAGTACTTC
CDR3 protein: CASSLGTAGGQETQYF

V gene: TRBV28
CDR3 length: 15
D gene: -
J gene: TRBJ1-6
clone size: -
CDR3 DNA: TGTGCCAGCAGTTTCTCAGGACGGGGAAATTCACCCCTCCACTTT
CDR3 protein: CASSFSGRGNSPLHF

V gene: TRBV19
CDR3 length: 14
D gene: -
J gene: TRBJ2-2
clone size: once
CDR3 DNA: TGTGCCAGTAGAGCACAGGGTGACACCGGGGAGCTGTTTTTT
CDR3 protein: CASRAQGDTGELFF

V gene: TRBV2
CDR3 length: 11
D gene: -
J gene: TRBJ2-5
clone size: -
CDR3 DNA: TGTGCCTGCGCGGTCCAAGAGACCCAGTACTTC
CDR3 protein: CACAVQETQYF

V gene: TRBV1
CDR3 length: 20
D gene: -
J gene: TRBJ2-7
clone size: once
CDR3 DNA: TGCACCAGCAGCCAAGCCGAGCGAAGGGGGCGAATGGTCAACTCCTACGAGCAGTACTTC
CDR3 protein: CTSSQAERRGRMVNSYEQYF

V gene: TRBV19
CDR3 length: 15
D gene: TRBD2
J gene: TRBJ2-5
clone size: many
CDR3 DNA: TGTGCCAGTAGTTCTGGCGGGAGGGTCGGGGAGACCCAGTACTTC
CDR3 protein: CASSSGGRVGETQYF

V gene: TRBV5-1
CDR3 length: 17
D gene: TRBD1
J gene: TRBJ1-3
clone size: -
CDR3 DNA: TGCGCCAGCAGCTTCCGACAGGGGCAAATTCCTGGAAACACCATATATTTT
CDR3 protein: CASSFRQGQIPGNTIYF

V gene: TRBV6-5
CDR3 length: 16
D gene: TRBD2
J gene: TRBJ2-1
clone size: -
CDR3 DNA: TGTGCCAGCAGTTACACTAGCGGGAACAGGAACAATGAGCAGTTCTTC
CDR3 protein: CASSYTSGNRNNEQFF

V gene: TRBV9
CDR3 length: 14
D gene: -
J gene: TRBJ2-5
clone size: -
CDR3 DNA: TGTGCCAGCAGCGCCAGGACTCGTGGAGAGACCCAGTACTTC
CDR3 protein: CASSARTRGETQYF

V gene: TRBV7-8
CDR3 length: 17
D gene: TRBD2
J gene: TRBJ2-2
clone size: -
CDR3 DNA: TGTGCCAGCAGCTTAGCGACCGGGAGGGCCCGGGCCGGGGAGCTGTTTTTT
CDR3 protein: CASSLATGRARAGELFF

V gene: TRBV12-3/TRBV12-4
CDR3 length: 13
D gene: -
J gene: TRBJ1-1
clone size: -
CDR3 DNA: TGTGCCAGCAGTTTACAGGAGAACACTGAAGCTTTCTTT
CDR3 protein: CASSLQENTEAFF

V gene: TRBV15
CDR3 length: 16
D gene: TRBD1
J gene: TRBJ1-2
clone size: -
CDR3 DNA: TGTGCCACCAGCAGAGATTTAAAGGGGGCTGTAAATGGCTACACCTTC
CDR3 protein: CATSRDLKGAVNGYTF

V gene: TRBV24-1
CDR3 length: 14
D gene: -
J gene: TRBJ2-1
clone size: -
CDR3 DNA: TGTGCCACCAGTGACCCGAGGACAGTTAGTGAGCAGTTCTTC
CDR3 protein: CATSDPRTVSEQFF

V gene: TRBV7-2
CDR3 length: 14
D gene: TRBD1
J gene: TRBJ1-5
clone size: -
CDR3 DNA: TGTGCCAGCAGCTCCCAACAGGGGGCGAGGCCCCAGCATTTT
CDR3 protein: CASSSQQGARPQHF

V gene: TRBV6-5
CDR3 length: 15
D gene: -
J gene: TRBJ1-1
clone size: -
CDR3 DNA: TGTGCCAGCAGTTACTCGTCAGTTCGGGACACTGAAGCTTTCTTT
CDR3 protein: CASSYSSVRDTEAFF

V gene: TRBV19
CDR3 length: 16
D gene: TRBD1
J gene: TRBJ1-6
clone size: few
CDR3 DNA: TGTGCCAGTAGTGGGGGACAGGGTTCACTTAATTCACCCCTCCACTTT
CDR3 protein: CASSGGQGSLNSPLHF

V gene: TRBV5-4
CDR3 length: 15
D gene: -
J gene: TRBJ2-5
clone size: -
CDR3 DNA: TGTGCCAGCAGCAGACCCCAGGACTTCCAAGAGACCCAGTACTTC
CDR3 protein: CASSRPQDFQETQYF

V gene: TRBV4-1
CDR3 length: 17
D gene: -
J gene: TRBJ1-3
clone size: -
CDR3 DNA: TGCGCCAGCAGCCAAGACTTCGGACAGAGCTCTGGAAACACCATATATTTT
CDR3 protein: CASSQDFGQSSGNTIYF

V gene: TRBV6-5
CDR3 length: 15
D gene: -
J gene: TRBJ1-2
clone size: -
CDR3 DNA: TGTGCCAGCAATCCTGTTACAGGGTTCCACTATGGCTACACCTTC
CDR3 protein: CASNPVTGFHYGYTF